This TCR beta chain is drawn from a study of blood T cell repertoires in COVID-19 (TCRdb year 2020). About the full investigation: Samples from collaborators originated in the United States, Italy and Spain and spanned both the acute and convalescent phases of COVID-19. Where available, HLA class I and class II types were taken from metadata supplied by the sample provider and were not determined by assay-based typing. The material from the prospective study consisted of cDNA or gDNA derived from T cells, B-cell-depleted T cells, or PBMCs. The repertoires were released in a freely available public database intended as a resource for research on the immune response to SARS-CoV-2. Subjects who had been exposed to COVID-19, were actively infected with it, or had recovered from it provided the deeply sampled blood TCRbeta repertoires that made up the dataset. Sample metadata almost always included a de-identified subject ID, COVID-19 status, age in years and sex. The samples were drawn from two sources: the first 160 participants of the ongoing ImmuneRACE study, and fewer than 1,500 subjects contributed by 6 global collaborators. What the authors observed across the whole study: Clinical and demographic metadata were provided uncurated, with the amount varying by source and participant.

V was cut back by 1 base and J by 4 bases, leaving a gap of 9 bases between them. From the cysteine up to the phenylalanine, the CDR3 has a length of 14 residues. Solely the CDR3 DNA is kept, with 42 bases framed from the first base. The germline V gene (reference sequence) yields SGHAT for CDR1 and FQDESV for CDR2. Points on this clone: The antigen this receptor binds is unknown. No much larger clonotype is one base removed from it; base qualities were not supplied.

TCRbeta CDR3 regions were amplified from genomic DNA by means of the immunoSEQ Assay, a bias-controlled multiplex PCR. On the authors' methods: The number of nucleated cells in each sample was estimated by amplification of reference gene primers within the assay. To quantify the absolute abundance of each unique TCRbeta CDR3 rearrangement, sequence reads were collapsed and filtered. For each sample, productive Simpson clonality was calculated as the square root of Simpson's diversity index over productive rearrangements. The immuneACCESS repertoire file appears here via TCRdb, limited to in-frame rearrangements. These files lack a portion of the clones; in checked studies, under half of the deficit traces to unresolved V genes, and the cause of the others is not known. V and J calls and clone size follow that table, whereas D and trimming were derived from the DNA. This sample holds about 210,000 clones; under 90% were observed only once. Approximately 10% of the sample is in the top ten clones.

In Seattle, one collaborating source enrolled patients while the infection was active and tracked those patients longitudinally over the course of disease. Each collaborating institution followed its own protocols to collect whole blood in K2EDTA tubes. For TCRbeta analysis, collaborators shipped samples as frozen whole blood, isolated PBMCs, or DNA extracted from either of those sample types. The sequenced sample consisted of peripheral blood. The origin of this receptor is a woman of 80 years or more with COVID-19, enrolled during active disease. The V and J segments used are TRBV11-1 and TRBJ2-3; TRBD1 is a weak D gene call, 5 bases matching. The DNA is as follows: TGTGCCAGCAGCTTAGACAGGTACTCAGATACGCAGTATTTT. It encodes CASSLDRYSDTQYF.